The rows below give T cell receptor beta chains drawn from one sample of a study of shared T cell receptors in the human thymus. Sequencing used immunoSEQ multiplex PCR; TCRdb keeps in-frame clones, though not all of them. The sample holds hundreds of thousands of clones, about 89% seen once. This sample also belongs to another study, concerning human thymus T cells.

Material: thymocytes. The receptor source for this set is a boy younger than two with a congenital heart defect. Each CDR3 is given with its conserved first and last residue. D genes are given only for firm matches. Not every row has a clone size; where given, it reads once, few, many or a size class.

TRBD1,18,TRBJ1-3,TRBV5-1,NA,TGCGCCAGCAGCAAGGACAGGGGACCCCAATCCTCTGGAAACACCATATATTTT,CASSKDRGPQSSGNTIYF
TRBD1,13,TRBJ1-5,TRBV29-1,NA,TGCAGCATTAGGACAGGAAGCAATCAGCCCCAGCATTTT,CSIRTGSNQPQHF
TRBD1,16,TRBJ2-7,TRBV2,NA,TGTACCAGCAGCCCTACGAAAATCCGGGACAGGCACGAGCAGTACTTC,CTSSPTKIRDRHEQYF
NA,12,TRBJ1-2,TRBV29-1,NA,TGCAGCGCCAGGACTGGTTCGGGAGGCTACACCTTC,CSARTGSGGYTF
TRBD1,15,TRBJ1-1,TRBV28,NA,TGTGCCAGCAGCAGGACAGGGAACCTGAACACTGAAGCTTTCTTT,CASSRTGNLNTEAFF
NA,18,TRBJ2-1,TRBV15,NA,TGTGCCACCAGCAGACTAGGGGGGGGGCGGGGCGGGTGCAATGAGCAGTTCTTC,CATSRLGGGRGGCNEQFF
NA,16,TRBJ2-3,TRBV2,few,TGTGCCAGCAGTGGTCCCGGGAGCAGGGAGGCAGATACGCAGTATTTT,CASSGPGSREADTQYF
TRBD1,19,TRBJ2-1,TRBV7-9,NA,TGTGCCAGCAGCTTAACCTCCCGCGCCGGGACAGGCCCGGGGAATGAGCAGTTCTTC,CASSLTSRAGTGPGNEQFF
TRBD1,15,TRBJ1-5,TRBV28,few,TGTGCCAGCAGTTCGAGGGACAGTAGGAATCAGCCCCAGCATTTT,CASSSRDSRNQPQHF
TRBD2,17,TRBJ2-3,TRBV10-1,NA,TGCGCCAGAGTATGGACTAGCGGGAGAGGGGGCACAGATACGCAGTATTTT,CARVWTSGRGGTDTQYF
NA,13,TRBJ1-5,TRBV5-1,once,TGCGCCAGCAGCTTGGTTCCCTATCAGCCCCAGCATTTT,CASSLVPYQPQHF
TRBD2,15,TRBJ2-1,TRBV18,NA,TGTGCCAGCTCACTTGAGACTAGCGGGGGGAATGAGCAGTTCTTC,CASSLETSGGNEQFF
NA,15,TRBJ1-2,TRBV4-3,NA,TGCGCCAGCAGCCCGGTTGGGGGCCGGCACTATGGCTACACCTTC,CASSPVGGRHYGYTF
TRBD2,13,TRBJ2-7,TRBV10-2,NA,TGCGCCAGTGGGACTAGCGGGAGGGGCGAGCAGTACTTC,CASGTSGRGEQYF
TRBD1,18,TRBJ2-2,TRBV5-1,few,TGCGCCAGCAGCTGGCCGGTTTGGGCAGGGGGCAGCACCGGGGAGCTGTTTTTT,CASSWPVWAGGSTGELFF
TRBD2,16,TRBJ2-2,TRBV7-3,NA,TGTGCCAGCAGCTTAAAAGGGCGGGGGACCCACGGGGAGCTGTTTTTT,CASSLKGRGTHGELFF
TRBD2,18,TRBJ2-3,TRBV28,NA,TGTGCCAGCAGTCGACACTTTAATAGCGGGAGGGCCTGTCATACGCAGTATTTT,CASSRHFNSGRACHTQYF